This T cell receptor beta chain comes out of a study of untreated major depressive disorder. Whole-study results and caveats: All top five TRBV05-01 clones per subject were private clones.

On this clone itself: Its antigen is undetermined.

This CDR3 is 16 amino acids long. V shed 0 bases and J 5 bases; nucleotides not matched to a gene: 7. Germline V gene lookup returns CDR1 MGHRA and CDR2 YSYEKL. The method was immunoSEQ multiplex PCR; TCRdb's version includes in-frame clones alone and lacks a portion of them. This sample has approximately 20,000 clones; over 65% occur once, and the top ten carry around 0.76%. The TCR sequence derives from a woman under 40 in good health. V usage is TRBV4-1 and J usage is TRBJ2-5; TRBD1 aligns across 9 bases. Material for sequencing was CD4+ T cells from PBMCs. For the CDR3, the DNA is TGCGCCAGCAGCCAAGACTGGGGACAGGGATTGGAGACCCAGTACTTC. Residues: CASSQDWGQGLETQYF.